This TCR beta chain was captured in a study of technical replicates of blood from a handful of donors. Sequenced by immunoSEQ multiplex PCR; TCRdb stores in-frame clones only, minus some. The sample lists 10,000 to 15,000 clones, over 85% occurring once. With 7 bases clipped from V and 4 bases from J, the junction kept 6 bases outside the gene matches. Germline CDR1 MDHEN, CDR2 SYDVKM. The CDR3 sequence is 13 residues long. The J gene is TRBJ1-2, the V gene TRBV28; 7 bases are shared with TRBD1. This sequence originates from a human donor in good health. Sequenced: PBMCs. The CDR3: CASTGQPTYGYTF. DNA of the CDR3: TGTGCCAGCACGGGACAGCCCACCTATGGCTACACCTTC.